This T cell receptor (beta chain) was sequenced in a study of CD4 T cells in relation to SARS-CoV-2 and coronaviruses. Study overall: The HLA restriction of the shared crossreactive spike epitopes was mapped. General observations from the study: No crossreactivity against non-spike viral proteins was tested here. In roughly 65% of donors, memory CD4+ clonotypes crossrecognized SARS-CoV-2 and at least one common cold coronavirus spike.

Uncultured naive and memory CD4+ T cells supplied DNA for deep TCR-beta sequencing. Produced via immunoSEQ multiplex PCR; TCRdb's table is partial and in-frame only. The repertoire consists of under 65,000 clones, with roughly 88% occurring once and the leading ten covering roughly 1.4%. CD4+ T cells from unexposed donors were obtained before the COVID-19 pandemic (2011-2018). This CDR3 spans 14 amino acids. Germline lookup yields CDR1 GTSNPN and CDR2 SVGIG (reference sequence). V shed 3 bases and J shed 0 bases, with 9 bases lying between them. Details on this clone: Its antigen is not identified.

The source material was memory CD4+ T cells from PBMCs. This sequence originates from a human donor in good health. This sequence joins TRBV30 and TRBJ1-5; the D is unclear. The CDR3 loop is CAWRQSHSNQPQHF. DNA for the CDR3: TGTGCCTGGAGACAGAGCCATAGCAATCAGCCCCAGCATTTT.